A selection of T cell receptor beta chains follows, all from one sample in a study of blood T cell repertoires in COVID-19. Assay: immunoSEQ multiplex PCR; the TCRdb copy retains only in-frame clones and omits some. The sample contains under 200,000 clones, about 88% of which appear only once. The sample consisted of peripheral blood. The receptor set was obtained from a man aged 35-49 years with active or convalescent COVID-19. The conserved cysteine and the conserved F or W are not part of the CDR3 here.

>TRBJ1-4|TRBV27
ASSLFGFGSSTNEKLF
>TRBJ2-1|TRBV5-1
ASSPGTSGTRTNEQF
>TRBJ1-2|TRBV2
ASTRDRGGYT
>TRBJ2-5|TRBV24-1
ATSDSGTGQTRQRETQY
>TRBJ1-4|TRBV19
ASSIPGKYGEKLF
>TRBJ1-1|TRBV5-1
ASSGGQGEAEAF
>TRBJ1-5|TRBV19
ASSPRLREPQH
>TRBJ2-1|TRBV7-9
ASSLGTGSNEQF
>TRBJ2-1|TRBV7-9
ASSLGTGGKF
>TRBJ1-6|TRBV7-9
ASSPTVSGFFYNSPLH
>TRBJ1-3|TRBV4-1
ASSQEGERNTIY
>TRBJ2-3|TRBV7-6
ASSATSGIVDTQY
>TRBJ1-1|TRBV9
ASSARGVGGARTEAF
>TRBJ1-1|TRBV30
AWSPPGEAF